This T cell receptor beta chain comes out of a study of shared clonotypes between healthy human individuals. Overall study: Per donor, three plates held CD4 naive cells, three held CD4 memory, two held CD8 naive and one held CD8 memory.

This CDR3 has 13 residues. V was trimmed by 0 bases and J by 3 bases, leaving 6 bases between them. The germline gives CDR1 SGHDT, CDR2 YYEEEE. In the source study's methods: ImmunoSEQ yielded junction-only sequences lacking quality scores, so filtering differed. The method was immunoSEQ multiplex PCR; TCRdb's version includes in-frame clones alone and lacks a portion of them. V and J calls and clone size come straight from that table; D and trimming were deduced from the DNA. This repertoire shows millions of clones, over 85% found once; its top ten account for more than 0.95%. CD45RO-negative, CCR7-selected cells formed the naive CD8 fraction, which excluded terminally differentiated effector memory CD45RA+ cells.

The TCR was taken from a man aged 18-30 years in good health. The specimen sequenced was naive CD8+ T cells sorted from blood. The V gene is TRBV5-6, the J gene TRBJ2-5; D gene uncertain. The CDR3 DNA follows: TGTGCCAGCAGCTTGGCCATGGAAGAGACCCAGTACTTC. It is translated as CASSLAMEETQYF. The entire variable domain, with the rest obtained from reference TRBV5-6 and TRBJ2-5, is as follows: DAGVTQSPTHLIKTRGQQVTLRCSPKSGHDTVSWYQQALGQGPQFIFQYYEEEERQRGNFPDRFSGHQFPNYSSELNVNALLLGDSALYLCASSLAMEETQYFGPGTRLLVL.